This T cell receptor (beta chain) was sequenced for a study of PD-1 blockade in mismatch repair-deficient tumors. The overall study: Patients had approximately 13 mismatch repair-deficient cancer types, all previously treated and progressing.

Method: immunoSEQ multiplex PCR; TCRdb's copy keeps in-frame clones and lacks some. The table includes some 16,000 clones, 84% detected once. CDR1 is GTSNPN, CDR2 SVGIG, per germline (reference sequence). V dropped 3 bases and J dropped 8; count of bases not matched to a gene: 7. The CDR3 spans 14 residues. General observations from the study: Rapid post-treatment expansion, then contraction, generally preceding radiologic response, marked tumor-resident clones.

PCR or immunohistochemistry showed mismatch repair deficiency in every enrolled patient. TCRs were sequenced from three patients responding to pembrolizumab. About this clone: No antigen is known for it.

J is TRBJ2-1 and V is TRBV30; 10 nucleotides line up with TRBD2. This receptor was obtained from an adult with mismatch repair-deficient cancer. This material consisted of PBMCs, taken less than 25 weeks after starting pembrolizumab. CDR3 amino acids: CAWRPGLAFDEQFF. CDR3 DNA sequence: TGTGCCTGGAGACCGGGACTAGCGTTTGATGAGCAGTTCTTC.